This T cell receptor beta chain was captured by sequencing in a study of shared clonotypes between healthy human individuals. From germline, CDR1 is SGHTA and CDR2 FQGNSA. CDR3 length: 15 amino acids. V was pared by 0 bases and J by 2 bases, with 11 bases between. Clones were read by immunoSEQ multiplex PCR, and TCRdb kept only the in-frame ones, dropping some. The data hold hundreds of thousands of clones, with 72% observed a single time. Sequencing was done on a sample of memory CD4+ T cells sorted from blood. Described subset: CD45RA-negative fraction. The chain joins TRBV7-2 to TRBJ2-7; D remains unclear. The sequence came from a woman in her thirties in good health. The DNA of the CDR3 is TGTGCCAGCAGCTTAGCGCTTGCAGGTCCCTACGAGCAGTACTTC. Protein: CASSLALAGPYEQYF.